This T cell receptor beta chain originates from a study of cytomegalovirus exposure and HLA in healthy donors. Study in general: The study's early data release held about 85 million unique TCRs from HLA-typed donors.

General observations from the study: Associated with HLA alleles at 0.05 false discovery rate in a later analysis were 15,000 to 20,000 TCR beta sequences. Data from an earlier analysis indicated that most TCR beta V segments were productive either about 90% or about 30% of the time.

Notes on this clone: Its antigen is as yet unknown.

Use of 60 Vbeta and 13 Jbeta primers characterized the PCR. Libraries were prepared by immunoSEQ multiplex PCR; TCRdb keeps only in-frame clonotypes and omits some of them. The data show some 120,000 clones, around two thirds seen once. The J segment lost 9 bases and the V segment lost 5 bases, leaving 7 bases of the junction unmatched. This CDR3 region has 12 residues. The germline V gene has CDR1 SEHNR and CDR2 FQNEAQ (reference sequence). Sequenced input: PBMCs. The chain couples TRBV7-9 to TRBJ2-7; 7 bases map to TRBD2. This clonotype originated in a man in his 60s in good health and CMV-seropositive. As DNA, the CDR3 is TGTGCCAGCAGCGCCAGCATAGCGGGGCAGTACTTC. Encoded protein: CASSASIAGQYF.